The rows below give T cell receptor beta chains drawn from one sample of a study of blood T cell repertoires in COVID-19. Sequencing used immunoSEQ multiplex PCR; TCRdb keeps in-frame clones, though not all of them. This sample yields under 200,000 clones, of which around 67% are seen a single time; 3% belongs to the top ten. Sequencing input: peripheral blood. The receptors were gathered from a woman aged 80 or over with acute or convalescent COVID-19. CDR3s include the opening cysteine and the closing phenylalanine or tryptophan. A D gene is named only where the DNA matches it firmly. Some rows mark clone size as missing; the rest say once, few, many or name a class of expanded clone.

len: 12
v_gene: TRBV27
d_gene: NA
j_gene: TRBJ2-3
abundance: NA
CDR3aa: CASGPITDTQYF
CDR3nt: TGTGCCAGCGGGCCGATCACAGATACGCAGTATTTT

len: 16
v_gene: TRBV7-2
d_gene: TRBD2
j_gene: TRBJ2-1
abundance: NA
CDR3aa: CASRRVVGGVADEQFF
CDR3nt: TGTGCCAGCAGACGAGTGGTGGGAGGGGTGGCAGATGAGCAGTTCTTC

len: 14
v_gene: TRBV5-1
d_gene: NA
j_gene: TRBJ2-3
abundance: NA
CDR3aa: CASSPQGSTDTQYF
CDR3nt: TGCGCCAGCAGCCCCCAGGGGAGCACAGATACGCAGTATTTT

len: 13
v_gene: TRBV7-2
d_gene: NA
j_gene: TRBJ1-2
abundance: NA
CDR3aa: CASSLDTEASYTF
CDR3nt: TGTGCCAGCAGCTTAGACACGGAAGCGAGCTACACCTTC

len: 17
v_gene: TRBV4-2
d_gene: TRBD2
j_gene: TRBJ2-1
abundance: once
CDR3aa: CASSPGPLAGESNEQFF
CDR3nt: TGTGCCAGCAGCCCCGGCCCCCTAGCGGGAGAAAGCAATGAGCAGTTCTTC

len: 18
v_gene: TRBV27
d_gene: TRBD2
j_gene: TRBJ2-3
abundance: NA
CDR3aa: CASRIIGLGGGVTDTQYF
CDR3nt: TGTGCCAGCAGAATTATAGGGCTTGGGGGAGGGGTCACAGATACGCAGTATTTT

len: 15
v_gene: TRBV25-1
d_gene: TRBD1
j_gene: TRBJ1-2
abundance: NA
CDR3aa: CASRGTGGVSYGYTF
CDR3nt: TGTGCCAGCAGGGGGACAGGGGGCGTTAGCTATGGCTACACCTTC

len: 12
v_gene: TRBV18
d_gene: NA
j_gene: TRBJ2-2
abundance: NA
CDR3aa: CASSAGGGELFF
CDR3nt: TGTGCCAGCTCGGCCGGGGGCGGGGAGCTGTTTTTT

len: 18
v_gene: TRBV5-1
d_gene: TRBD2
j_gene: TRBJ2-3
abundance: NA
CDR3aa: CASNSHESGSLGTDTQYF
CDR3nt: TGCGCCAGCAATTCTCACGAAAGCGGGAGTTTAGGTACAGATACGCAGTATTTT

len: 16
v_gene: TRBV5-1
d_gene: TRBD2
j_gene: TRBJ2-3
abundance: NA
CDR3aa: CASSILAGVGTDTQYF
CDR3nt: TGCGCCAGCAGCATTTTAGCGGGAGTGGGGACAGATACGCAGTATTTT

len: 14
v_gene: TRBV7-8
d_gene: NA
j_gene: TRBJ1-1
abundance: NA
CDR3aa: CASSFGHLNTEAFF
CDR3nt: TGTGCCAGCAGCTTTGGGCACTTGAACACTGAAGCTTTCTTT

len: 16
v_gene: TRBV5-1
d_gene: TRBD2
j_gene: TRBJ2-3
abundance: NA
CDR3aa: CASSSGLAGILGEQYF
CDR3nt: TGCGCCAGCAGCTCCGGACTAGCGGGGATCTTGGGGGAGCAGTATTTT

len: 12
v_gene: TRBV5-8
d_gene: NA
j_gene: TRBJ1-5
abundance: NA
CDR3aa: CASRYSNQPQHF
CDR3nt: TGTGCCAGTCGTTATAGCAATCAGCCCCAGCATTTT

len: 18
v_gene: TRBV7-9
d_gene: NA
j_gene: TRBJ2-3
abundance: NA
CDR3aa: CASSFWGYRAGEIDTQYF
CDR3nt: TGTGCCAGCAGCTTCTGGGGCTATAGGGCAGGGGAAATAGATACGCAGTATTTT

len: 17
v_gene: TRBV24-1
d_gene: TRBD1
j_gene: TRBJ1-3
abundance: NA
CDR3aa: CATSDSGQGAAGNTIYF
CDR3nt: TGTGCCACCAGTGATTCCGGACAGGGGGCCGCGGGAAACACCATATATTTT

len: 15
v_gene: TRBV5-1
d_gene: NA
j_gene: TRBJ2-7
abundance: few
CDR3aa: CASSLSIQGAYEQYF
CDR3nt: TGCGCCAGCAGCTTGAGTATCCAAGGGGCCTACGAGCAGTACTTC

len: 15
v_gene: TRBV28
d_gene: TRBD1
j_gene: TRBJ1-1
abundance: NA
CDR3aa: CASRLRGLGDTEAFF
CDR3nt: TGTGCCAGCAGGCTCAGGGGGCTGGGGGACACTGAAGCTTTCTTT

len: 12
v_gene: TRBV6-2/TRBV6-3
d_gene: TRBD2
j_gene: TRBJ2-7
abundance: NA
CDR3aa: CASSRLAGEQYF
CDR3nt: TGTGCCAGCAGTAGACTAGCAGGCGAGCAGTACTTC

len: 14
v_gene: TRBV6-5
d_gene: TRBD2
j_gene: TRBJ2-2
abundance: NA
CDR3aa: CASRNRGVAGELFF
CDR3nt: TGTGCCAGCAGAAACCGGGGGGTGGCCGGGGAGCTGTTTTTT

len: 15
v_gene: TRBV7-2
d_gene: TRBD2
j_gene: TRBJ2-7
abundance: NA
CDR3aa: CASSPRGGTEDEQYF
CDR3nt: TGTGCCAGCAGCCCCCGGGGAGGGACTGAGGACGAGCAGTACTTC

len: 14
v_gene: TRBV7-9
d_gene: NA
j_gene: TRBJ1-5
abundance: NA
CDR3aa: CASSSGTQNQPQHF
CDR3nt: TGTGCCAGCAGCTCCGGGACACAGAATCAGCCCCAGCATTTT

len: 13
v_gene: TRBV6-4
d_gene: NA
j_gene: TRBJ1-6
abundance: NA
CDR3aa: CASSETDNSPLHF
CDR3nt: TGTGCCAGCAGTGAGACAGATAATTCACCCCTCCACTTT

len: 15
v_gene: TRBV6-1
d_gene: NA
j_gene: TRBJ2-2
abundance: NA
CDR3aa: CASSETQRLTGELFF
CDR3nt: TGTGCCAGCAGTGAAACCCAGCGGTTGACCGGGGAGCTGTTTTTT

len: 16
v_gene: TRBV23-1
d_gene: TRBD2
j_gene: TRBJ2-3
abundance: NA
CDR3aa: CASSPATSGSLDTQYF
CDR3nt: TGCGCCAGCAGTCCCGCGACTAGCGGGAGTTTAGATACGCAGTATTTT

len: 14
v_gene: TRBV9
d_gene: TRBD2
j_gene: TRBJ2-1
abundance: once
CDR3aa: CASSGTSGNNEQFF
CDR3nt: TGTGCCAGCAGCGGGACTAGCGGGAATAATGAGCAGTTCTTC

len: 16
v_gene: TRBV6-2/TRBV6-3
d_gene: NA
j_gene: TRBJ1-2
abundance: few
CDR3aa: CASSSIRQLPNYGYTF
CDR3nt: TGTGCCAGCAGTTCGATTCGACAGCTCCCTAACTATGGCTACACCTTC

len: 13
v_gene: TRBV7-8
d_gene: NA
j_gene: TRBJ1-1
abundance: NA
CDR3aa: CASRLGRNTEAFF
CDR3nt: TGTGCCAGCAGATTGGGGAGGAACACTGAAGCTTTCTTT

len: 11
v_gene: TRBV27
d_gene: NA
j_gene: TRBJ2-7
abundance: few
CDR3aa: CASSPYYEQYF
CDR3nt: TGTGCCAGCAGTCCTTACTACGAGCAGTACTTC

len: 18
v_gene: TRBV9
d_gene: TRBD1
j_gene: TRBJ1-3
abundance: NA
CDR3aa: CASSVGGTGGLVGNTIYF
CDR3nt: TGTGCCAGCAGCGTAGGTGGGACAGGGGGTCTAGTTGGAAACACCATATATTTT

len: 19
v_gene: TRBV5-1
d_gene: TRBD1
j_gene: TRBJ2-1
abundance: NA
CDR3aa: CASSVGGPRTGSYYNEQFF
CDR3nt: TGCGCCAGCTCGGTGGGTGGACCCAGGACAGGGTCTTACTACAATGAGCAGTTCTTC

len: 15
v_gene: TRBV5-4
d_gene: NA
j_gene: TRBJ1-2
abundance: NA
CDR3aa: CASSLTAGANYGYTF
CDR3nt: TGTGCCAGCAGCTTAACTGCGGGAGCTAACTATGGCTACACCTTC

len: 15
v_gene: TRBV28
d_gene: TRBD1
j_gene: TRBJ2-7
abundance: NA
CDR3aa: CASRQGTVDLSEQYF
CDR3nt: TGTGCCAGCAGACAGGGGACAGTGGACCTCTCCGAGCAGTACTTC

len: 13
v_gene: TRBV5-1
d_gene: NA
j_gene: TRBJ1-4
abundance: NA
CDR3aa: CASSENRREKLFF
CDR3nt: TGCGCCAGCAGCGAAAACCGGAGGGAAAAACTGTTTTTT

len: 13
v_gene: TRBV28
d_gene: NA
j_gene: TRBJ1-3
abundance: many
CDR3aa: CASRAPSGNTIYF
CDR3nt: TGTGCCAGCAGGGCACCCTCTGGAAACACCATATATTTT

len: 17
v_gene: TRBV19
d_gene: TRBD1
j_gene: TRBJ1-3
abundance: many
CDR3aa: CASSMTTGGTSGNTIYF
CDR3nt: TGTGCCAGTAGTATGACGACAGGGGGTACCTCTGGAAACACCATATATTTT

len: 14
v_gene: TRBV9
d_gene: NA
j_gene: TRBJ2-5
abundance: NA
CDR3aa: CASSQGDLQETQYF
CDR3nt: TGTGCCAGCAGCCAAGGGGATCTCCAAGAGACCCAGTACTTC

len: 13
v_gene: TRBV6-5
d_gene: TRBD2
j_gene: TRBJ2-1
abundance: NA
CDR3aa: CATFAGGYNEQFF
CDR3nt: TGTGCCACCTTTGCGGGAGGGTACAATGAGCAGTTCTTC

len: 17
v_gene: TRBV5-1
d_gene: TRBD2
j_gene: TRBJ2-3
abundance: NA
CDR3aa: CASSLLASGSSADTQYF
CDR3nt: TGCGCCAGCAGCTTGTTGGCTAGCGGGAGTTCAGCAGATACGCAGTATTTT

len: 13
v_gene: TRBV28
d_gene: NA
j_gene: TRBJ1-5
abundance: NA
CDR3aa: CASSFEEGRSQHF
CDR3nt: TGTGCCAGCAGTTTTGAGGAGGGGCGGTCCCAGCATTTT

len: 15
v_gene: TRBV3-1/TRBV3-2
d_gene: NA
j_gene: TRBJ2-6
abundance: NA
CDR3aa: CASSPDYSGANVLTF
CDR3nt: TGTGCCAGCAGCCCAGACTACTCTGGGGCCAACGTCCTGACTTTC

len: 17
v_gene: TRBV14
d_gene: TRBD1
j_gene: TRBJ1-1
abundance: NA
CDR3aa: CASSHNNRTGPNTEAFF
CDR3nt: TGTGCCAGCAGCCATAACAATAGGACAGGGCCGAACACTGAAGCTTTCTTT

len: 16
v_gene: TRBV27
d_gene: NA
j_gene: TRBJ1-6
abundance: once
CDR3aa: CASADELGLNNSPLHF
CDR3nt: TGTGCCAGCGCGGACGAACTTGGACTGAATAATTCACCCCTCCACTTT

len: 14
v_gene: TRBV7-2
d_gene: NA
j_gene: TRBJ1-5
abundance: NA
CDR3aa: CASSLRSGSQPQHF
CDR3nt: TGTGCCAGCAGCCTGCGGAGTGGGAGTCAGCCCCAGCATTTT

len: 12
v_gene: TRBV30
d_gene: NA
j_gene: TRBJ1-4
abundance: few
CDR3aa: CAWSEQMEKLFF
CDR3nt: TGTGCCTGGAGCGAACAAATGGAAAAACTGTTTTTT

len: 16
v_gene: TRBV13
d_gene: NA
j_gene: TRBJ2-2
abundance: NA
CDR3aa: CASSLGSEMNTGELFF
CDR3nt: TGTGCCAGCAGCTTAGGCTCCGAGATGAACACCGGGGAGCTGTTTTTT

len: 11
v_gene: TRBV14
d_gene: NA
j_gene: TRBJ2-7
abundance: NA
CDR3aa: CASSQVYEQYF
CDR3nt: TGTGCCAGCAGCCAAGTATACGAGCAGTACTTC

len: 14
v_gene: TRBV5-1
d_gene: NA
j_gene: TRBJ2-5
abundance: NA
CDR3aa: CASSLGRGQETQYF
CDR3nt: TGCGCCAGCAGCTTGGGGCGGGGCCAAGAGACCCAGTACTTC

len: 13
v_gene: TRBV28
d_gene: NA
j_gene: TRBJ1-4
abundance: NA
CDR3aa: CASSLGEWKKLFF
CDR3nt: TGTGCCAGCAGTTTGGGCGAATGGAAAAAACTGTTTTTT

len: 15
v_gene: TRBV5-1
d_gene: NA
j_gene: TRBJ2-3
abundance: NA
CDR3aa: CASSLALGHTDTQYF
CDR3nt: TGCGCCAGCAGCTTGGCACTGGGGCACACAGATACGCAGTATTTT

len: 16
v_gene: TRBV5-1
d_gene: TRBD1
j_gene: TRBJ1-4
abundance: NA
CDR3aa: CASSRDRGATNEKLFF
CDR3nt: TGCGCCAGCAGCCGGGACAGGGGGGCCACTAATGAAAAACTGTTTTTT

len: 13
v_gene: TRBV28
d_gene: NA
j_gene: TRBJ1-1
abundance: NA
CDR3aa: CASRPSVNTEAFF
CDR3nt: TGTGCCAGCAGACCCAGCGTGAACACTGAAGCTTTCTTT

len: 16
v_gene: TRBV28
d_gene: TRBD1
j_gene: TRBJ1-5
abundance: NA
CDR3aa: CASSPSKGQGSQPQHF
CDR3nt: TGTGCCAGCAGCCCTAGCAAAGGACAGGGATCGCAGCCCCAGCATTTT

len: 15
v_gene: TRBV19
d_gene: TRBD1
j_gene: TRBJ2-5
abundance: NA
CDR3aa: CASSDRSGGLETQYF
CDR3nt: TGTGCCAGTAGTGACCGGTCAGGGGGATTAGAGACCCAGTACTTC

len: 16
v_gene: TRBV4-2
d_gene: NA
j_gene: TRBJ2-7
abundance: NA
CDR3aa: CASSQGGGVKTYEQYF
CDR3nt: TGTGCCAGCAGCCAAGGAGGCGGCGTGAAGACCTACGAGCAGTACTTC

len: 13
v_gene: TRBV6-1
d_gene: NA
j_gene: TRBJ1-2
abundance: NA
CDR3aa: CASSEFERYGYTF
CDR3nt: TGTGCCAGCAGTGAATTTGAGCGGTATGGCTACACCTTC

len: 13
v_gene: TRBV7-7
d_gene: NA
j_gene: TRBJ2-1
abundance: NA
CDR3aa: CASSLGSGNEQFF
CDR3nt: TGTGCCAGCAGCTTAGGGTCAGGCAATGAGCAGTTCTTC

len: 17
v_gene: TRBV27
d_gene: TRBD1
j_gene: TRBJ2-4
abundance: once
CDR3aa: CASSSTGAGGAKNIQYF
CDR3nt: TGTGCCAGCAGTTCGACAGGGGCCGGTGGAGCCAAAAACATTCAGTACTTC

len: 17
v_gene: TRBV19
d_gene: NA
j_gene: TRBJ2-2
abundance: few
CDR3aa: CASFHKFNTGGTGELFF
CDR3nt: TGTGCCAGTTTCCATAAATTCAACACCGGGGGAACCGGGGAGCTGTTTTTT

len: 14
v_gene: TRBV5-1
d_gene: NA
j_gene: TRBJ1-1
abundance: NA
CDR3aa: CASSLIGGDTEAFF
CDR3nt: TGCGCCAGCAGTTTAATTGGAGGCGACACTGAAGCTTTCTTT